One sample yielded the 4 T cell receptor beta chains listed below, sequenced in a study of T cells after yellow fever vaccination. MiXCR was run by TCRdb on the 5' RACE reads, yielding one entry per CDR3 protein. The table lists around 250,000 distinct CDR3 sequences, about 5.2% of them singletons, with around 3.3% in the top ten. Sequencing used CD4+ T cells sorted from PBMCs, obtained on the day of the yellow fever booster vaccination. Every receptor here comes from a man aged 18 to 30 who received the YFV17D yellow fever vaccine.

The V and J genes are TRBV11-1 and TRBJ2-3, with 7 nucleotides matching TRBD1. V dropped 2 bases and J dropped 4; count of bases not matched to a gene: 3. From germline, CDR1 is SGHAT and CDR2 FQDESV (reference sequence). The CDR3 loop spans 14 amino acids. The DNA for the CDR3 is TGTGCCAGCAGCTTAAGTGGGACAGCAGATACGCAGTATTTT. Translating it yields CASSLSGTADTQYF.

The V call is TRBV5-1, the J call TRBJ2-3; 7 bases match TRBD1. This CDR3 region has 16 residues. Per the germline V gene, CDR1 is SGHRS and CDR2 is YFSETQ. V was pared by 7 bases and J by 0 bases, with 11 bases of the junction left unmatched. This CDR3 reads CASSEGGLYSTDTQYF. The CDR3 bases are TGCGCCAGCTCGGAAGGGGGCCTTTACAGCACAGATACGCAGTATTTT.

This clonotype has a handful of counts. The chain links TRBV12-3 or TRBV12-4 to TRBJ1-5; D ambiguous. The CDR3 loop spans 16 amino acids. V lost 3 bases to trimming and J lost 0 bases, with 12 bases between them. CDR3 amino acids: CASSLGRFYSNQPQHF. Written as DNA, the CDR3 is TGTGCCAGCAGTTTGGGTAGGTTCTATAGCAATCAGCCCCAGCATTTT.

This clonotype was seen more than once but under ten times. V usage is TRBV12-3 or TRBV12-4 and J usage is TRBJ2-5; D is uncertain. The ends were cut back, 2 bases at V and 6 bases at J, with 7 bases in the middle. This CDR3 is 12 amino acids long. The CDR3 region is CASSLLAQTQYF. CDR3 nucleotides: TGTGCCAGCAGTTTATTAGCACAGACCCAGTACTTC.